Below, 5 T cell receptor beta chains from the same sample are listed, as sequenced in a study of T-cell memory formation after mild COVID-19. TCRdb itself ran the 5' RACE reads through MiXCR, one entry per CDR3 protein. The profile shows around 300,000 distinct CDR3 sequences, roughly 18% of them singletons. What was sequenced was PBMCs or a T cell subset sorted from them (not recorded which). All receptors derive from a man aged 18 to 35 who had mild COVID-19 (a few samples of this study predate the infection). Cell type and time point are not known.

This clonotype occurred a few times. The chain uses TRBV7-2 and TRBJ1-6; D unresolved. Per the germline V gene, CDR1 is SGHTA and CDR2 is FQGNSA. V was cut by 5 bases and J by 14 bases, with 16 bases left in between. The CDR3 has 13 amino acids. The CDR3 region is CASSGPRARALHF. For the CDR3, the DNA is TGTGCCAGCAGCGGACCACGAGCGCGGGCCCTCCACTTT. The full variable domain, completed using reference TRBV7-2 and TRBJ1-6, is GAGVSQSPSNKVTEKGKDVELRCDPISGHTALYWYRQSLGQGLEFLIYFQGNSAPDKSGLPSDRFSAERTGGSVSTLTIQRTQQEDSAVYLCASSGPRARALHFGNGTRLTVT.

The J gene is TRBJ2-2, the V gene TRBV20-1, with 8 bases aligning to TRBD1. The CDR3 extends over 16 amino acids. CDR1 and CDR2 (germline): DFQATT, SNEGSKA (reference sequence). Germline trimming cut 0 bases from V and 4 bases from J; bases unmatched to any gene: 7. The CDR3 sequence: CSARDPRTGSTGELFF. CDR3 bases: TGCAGTGCTAGAGATCCCCGGACAGGGTCCACCGGGGAGCTGTTTTTT.

The chain has TRBV28 and TRBJ2-5; D tentatively reads TRBD1 or TRBD2 (6 bases each). Trimming left V 3 bases short and J 2 bases short, with 19 bases between. This CDR3 is 17 amino acids long. Germline CDR1 is MDHEN and CDR2 is SYDVKM. CDR3 nucleotide sequence: TGTGCCAGCAGTTTTAGAACAGGGAAGGGAGGTCAAGAGACCCAGTACTTC. Translating it yields CASSFRTGKGGQETQYF.

This clonotype has a handful of counts. This chain uses TRBV6-2 or TRBV6-3 with TRBJ1-1, with D hard to call. The CDR3 length is 12 residues. Germline-derived CDR1 and CDR2 are MNHEY and SVGEGT. Trimming stripped 6 bases from V and 0 bases from J, with 5 bases between. The CDR3 DNA reads TGTGCCAGCAGGGTCGTGAACACTGAAGCTTTCTTT. This gives the protein CASRVVNTEAFF.

This chain joins TRBV15 and TRBJ2-6; TRBD1 is a possible D gene (7 bases). This CDR3 has 17 amino acids. Trimming shortened V by 8 bases and J by 0 bases, and 17 bases separated the two germline ends. CDR1 is LNHNV, CDR2 YYDKDF, per germline (reference sequence). The CDR3 sequence is CATGQGGSFSGANVLTF. CDR3 coding DNA: TGTGCCACCGGTCAGGGGGGAAGTTTCTCTGGGGCCAACGTCCTGACTTTC.